These 23 T cell receptor beta chains were all obtained from the same sample, sequenced in a study of CD8 T cells in Susac syndrome (dated by TCRdb to between 2018 and 2021). Library method: the immunoSEQ multiplex PCR assay. RNA was extracted using the RNeasy kit, and about 0.5 to 1 ug of the RNA was reverse transcribed with random hexamers. TCRdb reanalyzed the raw reads on its own, using fastp at Q25 for trimming and MiXCR for clone calling, and kept in-frame beta chains. Merged by CDR3 protein, the rows form single entries marked with the most common genes and DNA. The sample table contains 150,000 or so distinct CDR3 sequences; only one count was recorded for just under 95% of them. 0.13% to 0.15% of the sample is held by the ten biggest clonotypes. The specimen sequenced was CD4+ T cells from PBMCs. The receptor set was obtained from a human donor in good health.

J is TRBJ1-2 and V is TRBV29-1; D may be TRBD1 (5 bases). The CDR3 consists of 13 residues. Germline V lookup: CDR1 SQVTM, CDR2 ANQGSEA. V was shortened by 7 bases and J by 6 bases, with 18 bases between the two germline ends. CDR3 sequence reads: CSAGAPQGHGYTF. The CDR3 DNA is TGCAGCGCCGGGGCACCGCAGGGCCATGGCTACACCTTC.

J is TRBJ2-1 and V is TRBV7-2, with D maybe TRBD2 (6 bases). Germline V gives CDR1 SGHTA, CDR2 FQGNSA. The CDR3 consists of 13 residues. Trimming shortened V by 5 bases and J by 9 bases, and 14 bases separated the two germline ends. The CDR3 DNA reads as TGTGCCAGCAGCCCGAGTCGGCGGGGTGAGCAGTTCTTC. Translation gives CASSPSRRGEQFF.

The chain carries TRBV3-1 and TRBJ1-1, with D hard to call. V lost 1 base and J lost 5, with 11 bases in between. Germline values: CDR1 LGHDT, CDR2 YNNKEL (reference sequence). The CDR3 sequence is 14 residues long. The chain's CDR3 is CASSQVSRGTEAFF. CDR3 bases: TGTGCCAGCAGCCAAGTTTCCCGGGGAACTGAAGCTTTCTTT.

This clonotype was picked up one time. The chain employs TRBV20-1 and TRBJ1-4, with 8 positions matching TRBD1. The CDR3 has 14 amino acids. The V segment lost 5 bases and the J segment 4 bases; nucleotides outside the gene matches: 6. Germline V lookup: CDR1 DFQATT, CDR2 SNEGSKA (reference sequence). CDR3 coding DNA: TGCAGTGCTTCGACAGGGGCCCTTAATGAAAAACTGTTTTTT. This sequence encodes CSASTGALNEKLFF.

The genes are TRBV7-9 and TRBJ2-5, with 9 nucleotides matching TRBD2. The CDR3 runs 16 residues. V lost 0 bases, J lost 2 bases, and 4 bases stayed unmatched. CDR1 SEHNR and CDR2 FQNEAQ come from the germline V gene (reference sequence). The CDR3 DNA is TGTGCCAGCAGCTTAGCGTGGCTAGCGGGGCAAGAGACCCAGTACTTC. This translates into CASSLAWLAGQETQYF.

The genes are TRBV27 and TRBJ2-7; tentatively, D is TRBD2 (5 bases). V gave up 3 bases and J gave up 3 bases, with 18 bases separating them. The CDR3 covers 16 residues. The V gene's germline CDR1 is MNHEY and CDR2 SMNVEV (reference sequence). The CDR3 is CASSFGGGLEVYEQYF. The CDR3 region has the DNA TGTGCCAGCAGTTTCGGTGGCGGTCTGGAGGTCTACGAGCAGTACTTC.

The chain joins TRBV9 to TRBJ2-3, with D possibly called TRBD1 or TRBD2 (5 bases each). The CDR3 is 14 amino acids. The germline V and J ends were trimmed by 2 bases and 2 bases, with 9 bases remaining between them. CDR1 SGDLS and CDR2 YYNGEE come from the germline V gene. CDR3 coding DNA: TGTGCCAGCAGCGTCGGGGCTTCCACAGATACGCAGTATTTT. Amino acids: CASSVGASTDTQYF.

The chain couples TRBV9 to TRBJ1-6; TRBD1 aligns across 7 bases. Germline V gene lookup returns CDR1 SGDLS and CDR2 YYNGEE. The V and J ends lost 2 bases and 9 bases, in that order; junction bases with no gene match: 8. This CDR3 is built from 15 residues. The CDR3 protein is CASSVRDRESSPLHF. In DNA, the CDR3 is TGTGCCAGCAGCGTTCGTGACAGGGAAAGTTCACCCCTCCACTTT.

The V call is TRBV6-1, the J call TRBJ2-3; 12 bases are shared with TRBD2. Germline lookup yields CDR1 MNHNS and CDR2 SASEGT. V dropped 6 bases and J dropped 9; count of bases not matched to a gene: 13. The CDR3 runs to 16 residues. CDR3 DNA: TGTGCCAGCAGCAACCTAGCGGGGGGGCCATCGAGAACGCAGTATTTT. Its protein product is CASSNLAGGPSRTQYF.

Comments on this clonotype: A junction end diverges from the germline sequence, so it may reflect a read error. The rearrangement joins TRBV29-1 to TRBJ1-3; 7 nucleotides match TRBD1. Germline CDR1 reads SQVTM; CDR2 reads ANQGSEA. This CDR3 has 14 amino acids. The CDR3 DNA reads as TGCAGCGCCGTACAGGGGAGCTCTGAAAACACCATATATTTT. It translates to CSAVQGSSENTIYF.

This clonotype came up once. CDR3 DNA sequence: TGTGCCAGCAGCTTTGGGGGTCGGCACAATGAGCAGTTCTTC. It yields the protein CASSFGGRHNEQFF. The chain joins TRBV7-9 to TRBJ2-1, with D perhaps given as TRBD1 or TRBD2 (5 bases each). Germline V gene lookup returns CDR1 SEHNR and CDR2 FQNEAQ (reference sequence). The ends were cut back, 3 bases at V and 5 bases at J, with 11 bases in the middle. The CDR3 covers 14 residues.

This chain joins TRBV20-1 and TRBJ1-2, with D possibly TRBD1 on 6 matching bases. The germline CDR1 and CDR2 sequences are DFQATT and SNEGSKA (reference sequence). The CDR3 is made up of 11 amino acids. The V gene lost 7 bases and the J gene lost 5 bases, with 11 bases spanning the gap. CDR3 sequence reads: CSVGTPYGYTF. The CDR3 nucleotides are TGCAGTGTAGGGACACCTTATGGCTACACCTTC.

V usage is TRBV6-2 or TRBV6-3 and J usage is TRBJ1-6, with TRBD1 as a possible D gene (6 bases). V shed 6 bases and J shed 10 bases, with 13 bases lying between them. CDR1 is MNHEY, CDR2 SVGEGT, per germline. This CDR3 is 13 amino acids long. CDR3 bases: TGTGCCAGCAGGTCCTACAGGGACTCACCCCTCCACTTT. It specifies CASRSYRDSPLHF.

This clonotype was observed a single time. CDR3 amino acids: CASSAQTGSYTF. The CDR3 DNA reads as TGTGCCAGCAGTGCCCAAACCGGCAGCTACACCTTC. This chain uses TRBV25-1 with TRBJ1-2; no reliable D call. V dropped 4 bases and J dropped 9 bases, with 12 bases sitting between them. The CDR3 covers 12 residues. Germline V gene data show CDR1 as MGHDK and CDR2 as SYGVNS.

The V gene is TRBV4-1, the J gene TRBJ1-5, with D unresolved. Germline V CDR1 and CDR2: MGHRA, YSYEKL. The ends were cut back, 3 bases at V and 6 bases at J, with 6 bases in the middle. This CDR3 has 12 amino acids. The CDR3 protein is CASSQIGQPQHF. CDR3 bases: TGCGCCAGCAGCCAGATAGGTCAGCCCCAGCATTTT.

The rearrangement links TRBV18 to TRBJ1-2; possibly TRBD1 for D (5 bases). The V end was cut by 6 bases, the J end by 7 bases, with 18 bases between. This CDR3 is built from 14 residues. Germline V lookup: CDR1 KGHSH, CDR2 LQKENI. The chain's CDR3 is CASSPAWDGVGYTF. Here the CDR3 DNA reads TGTGCCAGCTCGCCCGCCTGGGACGGCGTTGGCTACACCTTC.

The V gene is TRBV12-3 or TRBV12-4, the J gene TRBJ1-1, with TRBD1 matching 7 bases. The CDR3 totals 13 residues. Losses at the gene ends were 9 bases for V and 0 bases for J; bases not matched to a gene: 4. CDR3 protein: CASKTGMNTEAFF. CDR3 coding DNA: TGTGCCAGTAAGACAGGGATGAACACTGAAGCTTTCTTT.

The table lists this clonotype with a count of one. The CDR3 here is CSGQGLYEQYF. The DNA for the CDR3 is TGCAGCGGACAGGGGCTTTACGAGCAGTACTTC. The rearrangement joins TRBV29-1 to TRBJ2-7, with 8 bases identical to TRBD1. CDR1 is SQVTM, CDR2 ANQGSEA, per germline. This CDR3 is 11 amino acids long. Trimming at V came to 7 bases and at J to 4 bases, leaving 3 bases not matched to a gene.

The genes are TRBV20-1 and TRBJ2-4, with D possibly being TRBD2 (5 bases). CDR3 length: 14 residues. The V gene lost 5 bases and the J gene lost 0 bases, with 11 bases spanning the gap. Germline CDR1 DFQATT, CDR2 SNEGSKA (reference sequence). CDR3 protein: CSAGLVAAKNIQYF. CDR3 sequence (DNA): TGCAGTGCTGGACTGGTCGCAGCCAAAAACATTCAGTACTTC.

The chain combines TRBV5-6 with TRBJ2-5, with D perhaps matching TRBD2 (5 bases). Trimming shortened V by 0 bases and J by 7 bases, and 22 bases separated the two germline ends. There are 17 residues in the CDR3. The V gene's germline CDR1 is SGHDT and CDR2 YYEEEE. The CDR3 DNA follows: TGTGCCAGCAGCTTGGCGGGTATAGGACTGTCCTCAGGGACCCAGTACTTC. It is translated as CASSLAGIGLSSGTQYF.

The chain joins TRBV29-1 to TRBJ1-3, with D possibly being TRBD1 (6 bases). The germline CDR1 and CDR2 sequences are SQVTM and ANQGSEA. The ends were cut back, 4 bases at V and 4 bases at J, with 11 bases in the middle. The CDR3 sequence is 13 residues long. CDR3 DNA sequence: TGCAGCGTTGTTAAAGGACAGGGAAACACCATATATTTT. It codes for CSVVKGQGNTIYF.

The V and J genes are TRBV28 and TRBJ1-2; no clear D gene. The CDR3 covers 14 residues. The germline V and J ends were trimmed by 5 bases and 8 bases, with 18 bases remaining between them. From germline, CDR1 is MDHEN and CDR2 SYDVKM. This CDR3 is CASSADLPSRGYTF. In DNA form, the CDR3 reads TGTGCCAGCAGTGCCGACCTCCCTTCACGGGGCTACACCTTC.

The rearrangement joins TRBV20-1 to TRBJ2-7; TRBD2 aligns across 13 bases. The V gene end was trimmed by 3 bases and the J gene end by 12 bases; junction bases not matched to a gene: 11. The CDR3 covers 14 residues. Looked up from germline, CDR1 is DFQATT and CDR2 is SNEGSKA (reference sequence). CDR3 in DNA: TGCAGTGCTAGCTCCGGGACTAGCGGGGTGGAGTGGTACTTC. This codes for CSASSGTSGVEWYF.